Below are 26 T cell receptor beta chains sequenced from a single sample in a study of T-cell memory formation after mild COVID-19. A single record per CDR3 protein comes from TCRdb applying MiXCR to the 5' RACE reads. The data hold about 350,000 distinct CDR3 sequences, with around 15% observed a single time. Sequencing was carried out using PBMCs or a T cell subset sorted from them (not recorded which). Source of these receptors: a man aged 18-30 years who had mild COVID-19 (a few samples of this study predate the infection). Cell type and time point are not known.

This clonotype was recorded many times. The gene calls are TRBV6-5 and TRBJ2-7, with D tentatively TRBD1 or TRBD2 (5 bases each). The germline gives CDR1 MNHEY, CDR2 SVGAGI. This CDR3 comprises 13 residues. V gave up 0 bases and J gave up 4 bases, with 7 bases separating them. CDR3 protein: CASSYSGEYEQYF. The DNA of the CDR3 is TGTGCCAGCAGTTACTCGGGGGAGTACGAGCAGTACTTC.

This clonotype came up many times. The chain couples TRBV27 to TRBJ1-2, with no clear D. Trimming left V 5 bases short and J 3 bases short, with 7 bases between. CDR3 length: 12 amino acids. Germline CDR1 is MNHEY and CDR2 is SMNVEV (reference sequence). Written as DNA, the CDR3 is TGTGCCAGCAGTGACCGCTACTATGGCTACACCTTC. It yields the protein CASSDRYYGYTF.

This clonotype was seen more than once but under ten times. The rearrangement uses TRBV4-1 and TRBJ1-3; no clear D gene. The CDR3 covers 18 residues. The ends were cut back, 0 bases at V and 0 bases at J, with 15 bases in the middle. CDR1 and CDR2 (germline): MGHRA, YSYEKL. This chain's CDR3 is CASSQDGSRQISGNTIYF. CDR3 sequence (DNA): TGCGCCAGCAGCCAAGATGGGTCGCGTCAGATCTCTGGAAACACCATATATTTT.

This clonotype was recorded many times. The rearrangement links TRBV2 to TRBJ2-3, with a possible D match to TRBD1 (5 bases). Germline values: CDR1 SNHLY, CDR2 FYNNEI. The CDR3 contains 14 residues. The V end was cut by 6 bases, the J end by 2 bases, with 12 bases between. CDR3 sequence: CASRPLGDTDTQYF. In nucleotides, the CDR3 is TGTGCCAGCAGACCGCTAGGGGACACAGATACGCAGTATTTT.

Note on this clonotype: This may be a read error, as it is one base from a much larger clone. The gene calls are TRBV3-1 and TRBJ2-2; a possible D gene is TRBD2 (5 bases). The germline V gene has CDR1 LGHDT and CDR2 YNNKEL (reference sequence). This CDR3 contains 13 residues. The CDR3 DNA sequence: TGTGCCAGCAGCCAGGGTTGGACCGGGGTGCTGTTTTTT. Amino acid sequence: CASSQGWTGVLFF.

This clonotype was seen a few times. This chain uses TRBV6-6 with TRBJ1-3; D uncertain. The CDR3 is 15 amino acids. The germline V gene has CDR1 MNHNY and CDR2 SVGAGI (reference sequence). The V end was cut by 2 bases, the J end by 0 bases, with 8 bases between. DNA for the CDR3: TGTGCCAGCAGTTACCCGGGAAGCTCTGGAAACACCATATATTTT. Translating gives CASSYPGSSGNTIYF.

This rearrangement joins TRBV5-1 to TRBJ2-3, with a possible D match to TRBD1 (6 bases). V was clipped by 1 base and J by 0 bases, with 12 bases between them. Per germline, CDR1 SGHRS and CDR2 YFSETQ. This CDR3 contains 16 residues. The CDR3 spells CASSLYGQGSTDTQYF. CDR3 nucleotide sequence: TGCGCCAGCAGCTTGTATGGCCAGGGGAGCACAGATACGCAGTATTTT.

This clonotype was found many times. V usage is TRBV18 and J usage is TRBJ2-7; D is perhaps TRBD2 (5 bases). The V end lost 3 bases, the J end lost 4 bases, and 13 bases lay between the germline ends. The germline CDR1 and CDR2 sequences are KGHSH and LQKENI. The CDR3 covers 14 residues. This CDR3 is CASSPAGTAYEQYF. For the CDR3, the DNA is TGTGCCAGCTCACCGGCGGGCACCGCTTACGAGCAGTACTTC.

This clonotype was detected only a few times. The rearrangement uses TRBV19 and TRBJ2-2; D gene ambiguous. CDR3 length: 13 amino acids. The ends were cut back, 11 bases at V and 0 bases at J, with 10 bases in the middle. The germline V gene has CDR1 LNHDA and CDR2 SQIVND (reference sequence). The DNA of the CDR3 is TGTGCCCTCCGGATTACGAACACCGGGGAGCTGTTTTTT. Translation gives CALRITNTGELFF.

This clonotype was recorded once. This chain links TRBV10-1 with TRBJ2-3; possible D gene TRBD2, 6 bases. V was shortened by 3 bases and J by 8 bases, with 18 bases between the two germline ends. Germline CDR1 is WNHNN and CDR2 is SYGVQD (reference sequence). The CDR3 has 15 residues. CDR3 sequence (DNA): TGCGCCAGCAGTGAAGGGCAGGGAGGCCGGGGTACGCAGTATTTT. Its protein is CASSEGQGGRGTQYF.

The table lists this clonotype with a few counts. The chain joins TRBV6-2 or TRBV6-3 to TRBJ2-7; D might be TRBD1 (5 bases). The V gene's germline CDR1 is MNHEY and CDR2 SVGEGT. The CDR3 extends over 15 amino acids. V lost 6 bases to trimming and J lost 2 bases, with 17 bases between them. As DNA, the CDR3 is TGTGCCAGCAGCTTTCAGGATGGGGCTACCTACGAGCAGTACGTC. Protein: CASSFQDGATYEQYV.

This chain links TRBV5-5 with TRBJ2-7; D might be TRBD2 (5 bases). Germline assignment: CDR1 SGHKS and CDR2 YYEKEE (reference sequence). This CDR3 is built from 15 residues. V was clipped by 4 bases and J by 3 bases, with 17 bases between them. The CDR3 DNA reads TGTGCCAGCAGCCCCATCGAGGGTTGGGGCTACGAGCAGTACGTC. Translation: CASSPIEGWGYEQYV.

This clonotype was detected only a few times. The rearrangement links TRBV7-2 to TRBJ1-2; 9 bases fit TRBD1. The V and J ends lost 0 bases and 4 bases, in that order; junction bases with no gene match: 0. From germline, CDR1 is SGHTA and CDR2 FQGNSA. The CDR3 sequence is 14 residues long. The CDR3 DNA reads as TGTGCCAGCAGCTTAGCGGACAGGGGCTATGGCTACACCTTC. Translating gives CASSLADRGYGYTF.

The V call is TRBV7-6, the J call TRBJ1-1; 10 bases are shared with TRBD1. V was pared by 7 bases and J by 6 bases, with 5 bases of the junction left unmatched. Germline assignment: CDR1 SGHVS and CDR2 FNYEAQ. The CDR3 covers 13 residues. The CDR3 loop is CASTRQGASEAFF. CDR3 DNA sequence: TGTGCCAGCACACGACAGGGGGCCTCTGAAGCTTTCTTT.

As to this clonotype: A read error may account for a junction end that differs from germline. The J gene is TRBJ2-2, the V gene TRBV5-1; 11 bases match TRBD1. Germline CDR1 SGHRS, CDR2 YFSETQ. This CDR3 spans 13 amino acids. CDR3 residues: CASGQGATGEMFF. The CDR3 DNA reads as TGCGCCAGTGGACAGGGGGCCACCGGGGAGATGTTTTTT.

This clonotype was recorded many times. The V call is TRBV9, the J call TRBJ2-7, with 10 bases fitting TRBD2. V lost 6 bases, J lost 3 bases, and 15 bases stayed unmatched. Germline CDR1 reads SGDLS; CDR2 reads YYNGEE. The length of the CDR3 is 17 residues. The DNA for the CDR3 is TGTGCCAGCACGCCGGGAGGTAGCGGGGGGCCTTTCTACGAGCAGTACTTC. The encoded protein is CASTPGGSGGPFYEQYF.

This chain connects TRBV20-1 to TRBJ2-3; TRBD2 aligns across 8 bases. V trimming: 2 bases; J trimming: 0 bases; junction bases outside the gene matches: 13. CDR1 is DFQATT and CDR2 is SNEGSKA in the germline V gene (reference sequence). The CDR3 has 18 amino acids. For the CDR3, the DNA is TGCAGTGCTAGATTCTTCGGATCGCGGGGGGCGAGCACAGATACGCAGTATTTT. Its protein is CSARFFGSRGASTDTQYF.

J is TRBJ2-7 and V is TRBV6-2 or TRBV6-3, with TRBD2 identical over 7 bases. Germline V gene lookup returns CDR1 MNHEY and CDR2 SVGEGT. CDR3 length: 14 residues. Trimming took 4 bases from V and 3 from J; bases not matched to a gene: 6. CDR3 bases: TGTGCCAGCAGTTCTTTTAAGCGGGGCTACGAGCAGTACGTC. This encodes CASSSFKRGYEQYV.

The sample holds a few counts of this clonotype. This chain joins TRBV6-6 and TRBJ2-1; 7 nucleotides line up with TRBD2. The CDR3 is 16 residues long. Germline V lookup: CDR1 MNHNY, CDR2 SVGAGI (reference sequence). Unmatched junction bases numbered 9, after V lost 2 bases and J lost 5 bases. The chain's CDR3 is CASSYGTSAPHNEQFF. CDR3 DNA sequence: TGTGCCAGCAGTTACGGAACTAGCGCGCCCCACAATGAGCAGTTCTTC.

The V call is TRBV9, the J call TRBJ1-1; D is unresolved. V was trimmed by 5 bases and J by 1 base, leaving 12 bases between them. The V gene's germline CDR1 is SGDLS and CDR2 YYNGEE. The CDR3 contains 14 residues. The chain's CDR3 is CASSGLPGNTEAFF. CDR3 bases: TGTGCCAGCAGTGGCCTGCCGGGGAACACTGAAGCTTTCTTT.

This clonotype showed up many times. The chain joins TRBV5-1 to TRBJ2-3; TRBD2 might be the D (5 bases). The V gene lost 0 bases and the J gene lost 3 bases, with 11 bases spanning the gap. The germline gives CDR1 SGHRS, CDR2 YFSETQ. This CDR3 spans 15 amino acids. CDR3 in amino acids: CASSLGFAGTDTQYF. The CDR3, as DNA: TGCGCCAGCAGCTTGGGATTTGCGGGTACAGATACGCAGTATTTT.

This clonotype was counted many times. V and J are TRBV11-2 and TRBJ1-1; a possible D gene is TRBD1 (5 bases). The V and J ends lost 3 bases and 6 bases respectively, with 11 bases between them. CDR3 length: 13 residues. Looked up from germline, CDR1 is SGHAT and CDR2 is FQNNGV. This CDR3 is CASSFSRAAEAFF. DNA for the CDR3: TGTGCCAGCAGCTTTAGCAGGGCCGCTGAAGCTTTCTTT.

The rearrangement uses TRBV14 and TRBJ2-2, with D tentatively TRBD2 (7 bases). Germline V gives CDR1 SGHDN, CDR2 FVKESK. The CDR3 runs 16 residues. Trimming stripped 4 bases from V and 2 bases from J, with 14 bases between. Written as DNA, the CDR3 is TGTGCCAGCAGCCCCCTCGGGGGGCATAACACCGGGGAGCTGTTTTTT. Residues: CASSPLGGHNTGELFF.

This clonotype was detected a few times. The chain carries TRBV29-1 and TRBJ2-7; D ambiguous. The ends were cut back, 0 bases at V and 9 bases at J, with 9 bases in the middle. The CDR3 is 11 amino acids. CDR1 SQVTM and CDR2 ANQGSEA come from the germline V gene. Here the CDR3 DNA reads TGCAGCGTTGAAGATGCCCAGGTGCAGTACTTC. Translated, it gives CSVEDAQVQYF.

The chain recombines TRBV11-2 with TRBJ2-4; possible D gene TRBD2, 6 bases. Germline values: CDR1 SGHAT, CDR2 FQNNGV. Trimming removed 0 bases at V and 0 bases at J, with 12 bases between. The CDR3 contains 17 residues. The CDR3 sequence: CASSLDWAGLAKNIQYF. The CDR3, as DNA: TGTGCCAGCAGCTTAGATTGGGCGGGACTAGCCAAAAACATTCAGTACTTC.

V gene TRBV18 combines with J gene TRBJ2-7; TRBD2 aligns across 8 bases. This CDR3 spans 14 amino acids. Unmatched junction bases numbered 6, after V lost 6 bases and J lost 2 bases. Per germline, CDR1 KGHSH and CDR2 LQKENI. The CDR3 loop is CASSTREGPYEQYF. In DNA, the CDR3 is TGTGCCAGCTCGACCCGGGAGGGCCCCTACGAGCAGTACTTC.